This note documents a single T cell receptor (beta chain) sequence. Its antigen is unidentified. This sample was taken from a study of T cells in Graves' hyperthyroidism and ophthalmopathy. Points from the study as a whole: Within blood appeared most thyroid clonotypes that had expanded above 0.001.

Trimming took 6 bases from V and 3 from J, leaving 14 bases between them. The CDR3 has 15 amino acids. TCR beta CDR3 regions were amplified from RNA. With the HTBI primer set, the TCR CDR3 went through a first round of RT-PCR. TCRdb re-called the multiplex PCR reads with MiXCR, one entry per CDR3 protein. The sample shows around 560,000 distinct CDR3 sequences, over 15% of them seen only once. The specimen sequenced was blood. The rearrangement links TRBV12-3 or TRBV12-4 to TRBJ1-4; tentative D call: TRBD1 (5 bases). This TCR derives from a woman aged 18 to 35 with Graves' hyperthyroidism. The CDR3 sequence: CASSPGREANEKLFF. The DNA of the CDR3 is TGTGCCAGCAGCCCCGGCAGGGAAGCTAATGAAAAACTGTTTTTT.